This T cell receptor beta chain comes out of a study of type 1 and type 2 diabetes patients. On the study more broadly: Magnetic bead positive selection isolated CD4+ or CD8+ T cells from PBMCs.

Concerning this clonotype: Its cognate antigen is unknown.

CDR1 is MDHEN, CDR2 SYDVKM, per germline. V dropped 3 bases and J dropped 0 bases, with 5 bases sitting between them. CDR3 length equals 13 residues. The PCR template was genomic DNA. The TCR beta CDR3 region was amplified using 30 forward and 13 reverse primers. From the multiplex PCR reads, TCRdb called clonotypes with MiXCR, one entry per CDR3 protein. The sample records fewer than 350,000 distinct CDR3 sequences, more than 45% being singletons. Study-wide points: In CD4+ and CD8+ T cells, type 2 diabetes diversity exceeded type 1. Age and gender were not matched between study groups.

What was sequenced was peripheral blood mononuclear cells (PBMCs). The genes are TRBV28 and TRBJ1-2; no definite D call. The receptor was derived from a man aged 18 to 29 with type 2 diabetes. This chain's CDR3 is CASSLIANYGYTF. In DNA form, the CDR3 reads TGTGCCAGCAGTTTGATTGCTAACTATGGCTACACCTTC.